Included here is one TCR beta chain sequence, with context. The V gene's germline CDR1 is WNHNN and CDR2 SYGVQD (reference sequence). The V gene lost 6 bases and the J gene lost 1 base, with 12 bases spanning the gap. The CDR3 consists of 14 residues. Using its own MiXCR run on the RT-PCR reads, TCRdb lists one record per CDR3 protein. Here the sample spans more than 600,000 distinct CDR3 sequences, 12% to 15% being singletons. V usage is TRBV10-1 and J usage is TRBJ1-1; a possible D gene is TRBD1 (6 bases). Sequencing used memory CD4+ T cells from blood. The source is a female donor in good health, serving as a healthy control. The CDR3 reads CASSHQQGNTEAFF. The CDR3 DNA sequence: TGCGCCAGCAGCCACCAACAGGGGAACACTGAAGCTTTCTTT.